The clone carrying this T cell receptor beta chain was counted many times. Its antigen is still unknown. These data come from a study of T cells in Graves' hyperthyroidism and ophthalmopathy. Study-wide points: Blood also showed most of the thyroid clonotypes that were expanded above 0.001.

RNA transcripts served as the template for amplifying TCR beta CDR3 regions. HTBI primers were the set used in a first-round RT-PCR of the TCR CDR3. TCRdb reanalysed the multiplex PCR reads using MiXCR and keeps one entry per CDR3 protein. Here the sample spans a few hundred thousand distinct CDR3 sequences, 15% to 18% being singletons. Extraction of PBMCs used roughly 10 ml of fresh peripheral blood. The receptor was derived from a woman aged 30 to 39 with Graves' hyperthyroidism. Sequencing was done on a sample of blood.

CDR3 nucleotides: TGCAGTGCTAGGCGGACTCCCGATTCACCCCTCCACTTT. Translating gives CSARRTPDSPLHF. The rearrangement uses TRBV20-1 and TRBJ1-6; the D is unclear. V was shortened by 3 bases and J by 8 bases, with 11 bases between the two germline ends. The CDR3 contains 13 residues. Germline CDR1 is DFQATT and CDR2 is SNEGSKA (reference sequence).